These 24 T cell receptor beta chains were sequenced from one sample in a study of Graves' ophthalmopathy and Graves' hyperthyroidism. TCR beta CDR3 amplification used RNA transcripts. First-round RT-PCR with HTBI primers preceded a second-round multiplex PCR. From the multiplex PCR reads, TCRdb called clonotypes with MiXCR, one entry per CDR3 protein. This table has approximately 700,000 distinct CDR3 sequences, roughly 41% appearing once. The sequenced sample was peripheral blood. These TCRs come from an adult man with Graves' ophthalmopathy.

In this sample, this clonotype turned up once. A much larger clone lies one base from this, so it may be a read error. V is TRBV10-3 and J is TRBJ2-7, with no clear D. In germline, CDR1 is ENHRY, CDR2 SYGVKD. The CDR3 contains 11 residues. The CDR3 reads CAIGESRVQYF. CDR3 bases: TGTGCCATCGGTGAGTCAAGGGTACAGTACTTC.

The V call is TRBV24-1, the J call TRBJ2-2, with 7 bases matching TRBD1. CDR1 KGHDR and CDR2 SFDVKD come from the germline V gene. The V and J ends lost 9 bases and 2 bases, in that order; junction bases with no gene match: 2. This CDR3 spans 13 amino acids. In DNA form, the CDR3 reads TGTGCCACCGGGACAGACAACACCGGGGAGCTGTTTTTT. Translated, it gives CATGTDNTGELFF.

Comments on this clonotype: At one boundary the junction diverges from the germline segment, which might be a read error. The V and J genes are TRBV12-3 or TRBV12-4 and TRBJ1-2; D gene unclear. The CDR3 runs 12 residues. This CDR3 is CATSLQTTGYTF. The CDR3 DNA sequence: TGTGCCACCAGTCTTCAGACGACTGGCTACACCTTC.

This clonotype was observed a few times. This chain uses TRBV6-5 with TRBJ1-6, with D tentatively TRBD1 (6 bases). Germline CDR1 MNHEY, CDR2 SVGAGI. This CDR3 has 16 residues. Between the trimmed V and J ends, which lost 5 bases and 7 bases, there was a span of 18 bases. CDR3 residues: CASSLLTGSRNSPLHF. CDR3 nucleotide sequence: TGTGCCAGCAGTCTCCTGACAGGTTCGAGGAATTCACCCCTCCACTTT.

The chain carries TRBV25-1 and TRBJ2-7; 12 nucleotides match TRBD1. J gave up 7 bases and V 5 bases, and 9 bases lay outside the gene matches. This CDR3 is built from 15 residues. Germline-derived CDR1 and CDR2 are MGHDK and SYGVNS. The CDR3 region is CASSLVGQGAMEQYF. The CDR3 nucleotides are TGTGCCAGCAGTCTTGTGGGACAGGGGGCAATGGAGCAGTACTTC.

V is TRBV2 and J is TRBJ2-7, with D perhaps matching TRBD2 (7 bases). The ends were cut back, 6 bases at V and 5 bases at J, with 17 bases in the middle. The CDR3 runs 14 residues. The germline CDR1 and CDR2 sequences are SNHLY and FYNNEI. CDR3 residues: CASSLVGGRNEQYF. In DNA form, the CDR3 reads TGTGCCAGCAGCTTAGTCGGGGGGCGGAACGAGCAGTACTTC.

This clonotype was seen a few times. A much larger clone lies one base from this, so it may be a read error. The J gene is TRBJ1-1, the V gene TRBV29-1; D unclear. Germline lookup yields CDR1 SQVTM and CDR2 ANQGSEA. The CDR3 loop spans 13 amino acids. In nucleotides, the CDR3 is TGCAGCGTTGGACCCAGGCACTTGACTGAAGTTTTCTTT. This sequence encodes CSVGPRHLTEVFF. Using reference TRBV29-1 and TRBJ1-1 for the parts outside the CDR3, the full variable domain is SAVISQKPSRDICQRGTSLTIQCQVDSQVTMMFWYRQQPGQSLTLIATANQGSEATYESGFVIDKFPISRPNLTFSTLTVSNMSPEDSSIYLCSVGPRHLTEVFFGQGTRLTVV.

This clonotype has ten or more counts. At one of its ends the junction is not consistent with the germline gene, which may arise from a read error. The CDR3 protein is CASSLGLVQETQYF. The CDR3 nucleotides are TGTGCTAGCAGCTTAGGACTAGTTCAAGAGACCCAGTACTTC. V usage is TRBV7-7 and J usage is TRBJ2-5; 7 bases map to TRBD2. The CDR3 runs 14 residues. Germline V lookup: CDR1 SSHAT, CDR2 FNYEAQ (reference sequence). The full variable domain, rest sourced from reference TRBV7-7 and TRBJ2-5, is GAGVSQSPRYKVTKRGQDVTLRCDPISSHATLYWYQQALGQGPEFLTYFNYEAQPDKSGLPSDRFSAERPEGSISTLTIQRTEQRDSAMYRCASSLGLVQETQYFGPGTRLLVL.

This clonotype was seen only a few times. The chain carries TRBV7-2 and TRBJ1-4, with unresolved D. This CDR3 has 17 residues. Looked up from germline, CDR1 is SGHTA and CDR2 is FQGNSA. V was trimmed by 2 bases and J by 0 bases, leaving 13 bases between them. The CDR3 reads CASSLISMYATNEKLFF. The CDR3 DNA reads as TGTGCCAGCAGCTTAATCTCGATGTATGCAACTAATGAAAAACTGTTTTTT.

Note on this clonotype: A much larger clone is a single base away; this may be a read error. The chain has TRBV10-3 and TRBJ2-7; 8 bases align to TRBD2. With V trimmed by 11 bases and J by 6 bases, 12 bases remained unmatched. Germline lookup yields CDR1 ENHRY and CDR2 SYGVKD. The length of the CDR3 is 13 residues. As DNA, the CDR3 is TGTGCCGGCAGTTTGCGGGGGGCGGGCGAGCAGTACTTC. Encoded protein: CAGSLRGAGEQYF.

This clonotype was counted between two and nine times. The chain carries TRBV4-3 and TRBJ1-5; D unclear. Germline assignment: CDR1 LGHNA and CDR2 YSLEER. V lost 1 base and J lost 0, with 10 bases in between. The CDR3 is 16 residues long. The CDR3 spells CASSQVPGNSNQPQHF. For the CDR3, the DNA is TGCGCCAGCAGCCAAGTCCCAGGCAATAGCAATCAGCCCCAGCATTTT.

Here the CDR3 reads CSARDPTQTGVNYGYTF. The DNA of the CDR3 is TGCAGTGCTAGAGACCCCACGCAGACAGGGGTTAACTATGGCTACACCTTC. The V and J genes are TRBV20-1 and TRBJ1-2; 8 bases fit TRBD1. The V segment lost 0 bases and the J segment 1 base; nucleotides outside the gene matches: 10. Per the germline V gene, CDR1 is DFQATT and CDR2 is SNEGSKA (reference sequence). This CDR3 contains 17 residues.

This sequence joins TRBV25-1 and TRBJ1-1; TRBD1 matches 7 bases. Germline assignment: CDR1 MGHDK and CDR2 SYGVNS. After removal of 8 bases from V and 6 bases from J, the junction contained 12 bases not matched to a gene. This CDR3 comprises 14 residues. The CDR3 here is CASSPRDSLPEAFF. The CDR3 nucleotides are TGTGCCAGCTCACCACGGGACAGCCTCCCTGAAGCTTTCTTT.

This clonotype was observed a few times. V usage is TRBV2 and J usage is TRBJ2-5; 8 positions agree with TRBD2. V trimming: 4 bases; J trimming: 5 bases; junction bases outside the gene matches: 9. This CDR3 has 15 residues. Germline V gene data show CDR1 as SNHLY and CDR2 as FYNNEI. CDR3 loop: CASSAFGTRRETQYF. CDR3 nucleotides: TGTGCCAGCAGTGCCTTCGGGACTAGGAGGGAGACCCAGTACTTC.

This clonotype was seen at least ten times. V usage is TRBV12-3 or TRBV12-4 and J usage is TRBJ2-5; D is ambiguous. This CDR3 region has 12 residues. V lost 4 bases, J lost 5 bases, and 8 bases lay in between. CDR3 sequence: CASSSNGETQYF. The DNA for the CDR3 is TGTGCCAGCAGTTCAAACGGGGAGACCCAGTACTTC.

Regarding this clonotype: Just one base apart from a much larger clone, this may be a read error. This sequence joins TRBV29-1 and TRBJ1-4; D is unresolved. Germline V CDR1 and CDR2: SQVTM, ANQGSEA. V lost 1 base to trimming and J lost 0 bases, with 6 bases between them. This CDR3 has 14 residues. The CDR3 DNA reads TGCAGCGTTGAAGGGCAGACAACTAATGAAAAACTGTTTTTT. Translated, it gives CSVEGQTTNEKLFF.

About this clonotype itself: A much larger clone sits a single nucleotide away, making a read error possible. This chain connects TRBV7-2 to TRBJ2-7, with unresolved D. Germline V CDR1 and CDR2: SGHTA, FQGNSA. The CDR3 is 16 residues long. CDR3: CAGSLASGYRSYEQYF. The CDR3 DNA reads TGTGCCGGCAGCTTAGCTTCCGGCTACCGATCCTACGAGCAGTACTTC.

The chain is built from TRBV7-9 and TRBJ2-7; D not resolved. Germline CDR1 is SEHNR and CDR2 is FQNEAQ (reference sequence). The length of the CDR3 is 13 residues. Trimming removed 1 base at V and 6 bases at J, with 10 bases between. This chain's CDR3 is CASSLVIRSEQYF. CDR3 in DNA: TGTGCCAGCAGCTTAGTTATCCGGAGCGAGCAGTACTTC.

The genes are TRBV29-1 and TRBJ2-5; 9 bases are shared with TRBD1. The CDR3 loop spans 13 amino acids. CDR1 is SQVTM and CDR2 is ANQGSEA in the germline V gene. The junction had 8 bases not matched to a gene; V was cut back by 8 bases and J by 4 bases. DNA of the CDR3: TGCAGCTTCGGACAGGGGAGGCGAGAGACCCAGTACTTC. It is translated as CSFGQGRRETQYF.

A remark on this clonotype: Germline and junction disagree at one end, which may indicate a read error. The chain couples TRBV10-3 to TRBJ2-7, with D maybe TRBD1 (6 bases). CDR1 and CDR2 (germline): ENHRY, SYGVKD. This CDR3 comprises 13 residues. The CDR3 sequence: CASSSGDAYEQYF. The CDR3 region has the DNA TGTGCCAGCAGTTCAGGGGACGCCTACGAGCAGTACTTC.

The table lists this clonotype with a few counts. J is TRBJ1-2 and V is TRBV20-1; perhaps TRBD1 as D (6 bases). Trimming removed 6 bases from V and 4 bases from J, with 15 bases in between. The CDR3 contains 13 residues. Germline-derived CDR1 and CDR2 are DFQATT and SNEGSKA (reference sequence). CDR3 nucleotide sequence: TGCAGTGCCTCAACGGACAGTCCCTATGGCTACACCTTC. It is translated as CSASTDSPYGYTF.

The sample holds many counts of this clonotype. This chain connects TRBV28 to TRBJ1-2; perhaps TRBD1 as D (6 bases). V was pared by 8 bases and J by 4 bases, with 11 bases between. The germline CDR1 and CDR2 sequences are MDHEN and SYDVKM. This CDR3 is built from 12 residues. CDR3 amino acids: CASRPQGYGYTF. The CDR3 DNA follows: TGTGCCAGCCGTCCACAGGGCTATGGCTACACCTTC.

There are a few counts of this clonotype. V and J are TRBV12-3 or TRBV12-4 and TRBJ2-6; D gene ambiguous. This CDR3 region has 17 residues. V dropped 3 bases and J dropped 0 bases, with 12 bases sitting between them. In nucleotides, the CDR3 is TGTGCCAGCAGTTTGAGGCAGACGATCTCTGGGGCCAACGTCCTGACTTTC. Amino acid sequence: CASSLRQTISGANVLTF.

The chain is built from TRBV6-1 and TRBJ2-5; D unresolved. V lost 7 bases and J lost 0, with 9 bases in between. This CDR3 region has 13 residues. The germline gives CDR1 MNHNS, CDR2 SASEGT. DNA for the CDR3: TGTGCCAGCATGGTAGTGTACCAAGAGACCCAGTACTTC. This codes for CASMVVYQETQYF.